The source of this T cell receptor (beta chain) is a study of blood T cell repertoires in COVID-19. Across the whole study: Samples of COVID-19 (acute and convalescent) were obtained from the United States, Italy and Spain. Sources were T cells, B-cell-depleted T cells, or PBMCs; the material itself was cDNA or gDNA.

Per the original data handling: Amplification of reference gene primers was used by the study to estimate nucleated cell counts. Using immunoSEQ multiplex PCR, the repertoire was profiled, and TCRdb retains in-frame clones only, with some absent. From that table come the V and J calls and clone size; the DNA was used to work out D and trimming. The sample comprises under 350,000 clones, 86% of which are singletons, and around 4% rests with the top ten. Per the germline V gene, CDR1 is SGDLS and CDR2 is YYNGEE. The CDR3 length is 14 residues. V gave up 4 bases and J gave up 4 bases, with 13 bases separating them.

Sequenced material: PBMCs or T cells enriched from blood (not recorded which). This receptor was identified in a woman aged 35 to 49 with acute COVID-19. J is TRBJ2-3 and V is TRBV9; TRBD1 is a possible D gene (5 bases). This CDR3 is CASSKRPTADTQYF. The CDR3 coding sequence is TGTGCCAGCAGCAAACGACCGACAGCAGATACGCAGTATTTT.